One sample yielded the 10 T cell receptor beta chains listed below, sequenced in a study of T-cell memory formation after mild COVID-19. TCRdb fed the 5' RACE reads into MiXCR, producing one record per CDR3 protein. Here the sample spans approximately 390,000 distinct CDR3 sequences, about 15% being singletons. The sample comprised PBMCs or a T cell subset sorted from them (not recorded which). The receptors come from a man younger than 30 who had mild COVID-19 (a few samples of this study predate the infection). Cell type and time point are not known.

This clonotype occurred many times. A read error may produce the germline difference seen at one junction end. This rearrangement joins TRBV6-1 to TRBJ2-1, with 8 bases matching TRBD1. Germline assignment: CDR1 MNHNS and CDR2 SASEGT. The CDR3 extends over 14 amino acids. DNA for the CDR3: TGTGCAAGCAGATTCGGACAGGGCCTCAATGAGCAGTTCTTC. Residues: CASRFGQGLNEQFF.

The rearrangement links TRBV6-2 or TRBV6-3 to TRBJ2-7, with D hard to call. The germline V gene encodes CDR1 MNHEY and CDR2 SVGEGT. Trimming shortened V by 2 bases and J by 5 bases, and 4 bases separated the two germline ends. The CDR3 length is 11 residues. The CDR3 nucleotides read TGTGCCAGCAGTTACCCAGACGAGCAGTACTTC. It specifies CASSYPDEQYF.

This clonotype was counted a single time. A much larger clone lies a single base off, so this may be a read error. V usage is TRBV9 and J usage is TRBJ1-1, with D unclear. CDR1 is SGDLS and CDR2 is YYNGEE in the germline V gene. The CDR3 sequence is 13 residues long. The CDR3 DNA reads as TGTGACAGCAGCGTAGGAGGGCGCACTGAAGCTTTCTTT. This encodes CDSSVGGRTEAFF.

J is TRBJ2-5 and V is TRBV7-9; 13 nucleotides match TRBD2. The CDR3 is 17 amino acids. The V segment lost 5 bases and the J segment 2 bases; nucleotides outside the gene matches: 8. CDR1 and CDR2 from the germline V gene are SEHNR and FQNEAQ (reference sequence). The chain's CDR3 is CASSPRVGLAGQETQYF. In DNA, the CDR3 is TGTGCCAGCAGCCCGCGCGTGGGACTAGCGGGACAAGAGACCCAGTACTTC. The full variable domain, rest sourced from reference TRBV7-9 and TRBJ2-5, is DTGVSQNPRHKITKRGQNVTFRCDPISEHNRLYWYRQTLGQGPEFLTYFQNEAQLEKSRLLSDRFSAERPKGSFSTLEIQRTEQGDSAMYLCASSPRVGLAGQETQYFGPGTRLLVL.

This clonotype has only a few counts. The chain couples TRBV6-2 or TRBV6-3 to TRBJ2-1; 8 bases align to TRBD2. V shed 2 bases and J 2 bases; nucleotides not matched to a gene: 2. There are 15 residues in the CDR3. Germline CDR1 is MNHEY and CDR2 is SVGEGT. The CDR3: CASSYRSGAYNEQFF. CDR3 coding DNA: TGTGCCAGCAGTTACCGTAGCGGGGCCTACAATGAGCAGTTCTTC.

The J gene is TRBJ2-3, the V gene TRBV3-1; the D is unclear. The V end lost 0 bases, the J end lost 6 bases, and 10 bases lay between the germline ends. The length of the CDR3 is 14 residues. The germline CDR1 and CDR2 sequences are LGHDT and YNNKEL (reference sequence). Here the CDR3 reads CASSQENVADTQYF. CDR3 bases: TGTGCCAGCAGCCAAGAGAATGTGGCGGATACGCAGTATTTT.

This clonotype was detected a few times. The chain is built from TRBV10-2 and TRBJ2-1; 8 bases are a match to TRBD2. In germline, CDR1 is WSHSY, CDR2 SAAADI. Trimming took 8 bases from V and 8 from J; bases not matched to a gene: 11. The CDR3 is 14 amino acids. DNA for the CDR3: TGCGCCAGCCGGGGAACGGGGGGGGCCGATGAGCAGTTCTTC. This encodes CASRGTGGADEQFF.

The rearrangement uses TRBV20-1 and TRBJ2-3, with 7 bases identical to TRBD2. The V gene's germline CDR1 is DFQATT and CDR2 SNEGSKA (reference sequence). This CDR3 spans 14 amino acids. V shed 6 bases and J 0 bases; nucleotides not matched to a gene: 6. The CDR3 DNA reads as TGCAGTGCAAAAGCGGGGCTTAGCACAGATACGCAGTATTTT. This sequence encodes CSAKAGLSTDTQYF.

This clonotype was detected only a few times. The J gene is TRBJ2-3, the V gene TRBV11-2, with a possible D match to TRBD1 (6 bases). The CDR3 runs to 14 residues. Germline-derived CDR1 and CDR2 are SGHAT and FQNNGV. The V gene lost 1 base and the J gene lost 5 bases, with 10 bases spanning the gap. The DNA of the CDR3 is TGTGCCAGCAGCTTAGGTACAGGGAAAGATACGCAGTATTTT. Translation: CASSLGTGKDTQYF.

The chain has TRBV6-5 and TRBJ2-1, with D possibly TRBD1 on 7 matching bases. Germline lookup yields CDR1 MNHEY and CDR2 SVGAGI. The CDR3 totals 15 residues. V lost 7 bases, J lost 0 bases, and 13 bases lay in between. Here the CDR3 reads CASTQGGRSYNEQFF. In DNA form, the CDR3 reads TGTGCCAGCACCCAGGGGGGCCGCTCCTACAATGAGCAGTTCTTC.